One and the same sample provided the 31 T cell receptor beta chains below, sequenced in a study of cytomegalovirus exposure and HLA in healthy donors. The primer mix had 60 Vbeta and 13 Jbeta primers. TCRdb's table, derived via immunoSEQ multiplex PCR, lists solely in-frame clones and lacks some. This table has about 130,000 clones, approximately 77% appearing once. What was sequenced was PBMCs. These receptor sequences come from a woman aged 40 to 50 in good health and CMV-seronegative.

The chain carries TRBV14 and TRBJ2-7; tentatively, D is TRBD2 (6 bases). The CDR3 runs 16 residues. Germline CDR1 is SGHDN and CDR2 is FVKESK. Trimming removed 4 bases from V and 2 bases from J, with 18 bases in between. The CDR3 region is CASSPLGRGTAYEQYF. The CDR3 DNA sequence: TGTGCCAGCAGCCCCCTTGGCCGGGGGACCGCCTACGAGCAGTACTTC.

The gene calls are TRBV6-5 and TRBJ1-6; D is uncertain. The germline V and J ends were trimmed by 2 bases and 7 bases, with 6 bases remaining between them. Germline CDR1 reads MNHEY; CDR2 reads SVGAGI. The CDR3 length is 13 residues. This chain's CDR3 is CASSYGTNSPLHF. The CDR3 DNA follows: TGTGCCAGCAGTTACGGCACCAATTCACCCCTCCACTTT.

V usage is TRBV2 and J usage is TRBJ2-1; weak D call: TRBD2 (6 bases). Trimming removed 6 bases at V and 4 bases at J, with 16 bases between. Per the germline V gene, CDR1 is SNHLY and CDR2 is FYNNEI. CDR3 length: 15 amino acids. CDR3 DNA: TGTGCCAGCAGCGCGGACTATCTGTCGTACAATGAGCAGTTCTTC. It yields the protein CASSADYLSYNEQFF.

CDR3 nucleotide sequence: TGTGCCATCAGTGAGTTGTCGTTCGGTACTAATGAAAAACTGTTTTTT. Translation: CAISELSFGTNEKLFF. V gene TRBV10-3 combines with J gene TRBJ1-4; D call uncertain. The CDR3 runs to 16 residues. The germline gives CDR1 ENHRY, CDR2 SYGVKD. The V end lost 1 base, the J end lost 2 bases, and 11 bases lay between the germline ends.

This clone was detected a few times. The chain couples TRBV15 to TRBJ1-1, with 10 positions matching TRBD1. Germline assignment: CDR1 LNHNV and CDR2 YYDKDF (reference sequence). CDR3 length: 15 amino acids. V shed 1 base, J shed 5 bases, and the junction held 4 bases outside the gene matches. The CDR3 DNA sequence: TGTGCCACCAGCAGAGCAGACAGGGGGCGTACTGAAGCTTTCTTT. Its protein product is CATSRADRGRTEAFF.

The chain couples TRBV11-3 to TRBJ2-3; TRBD2 matches 8 bases. Germline CDR1 reads SGHNT; CDR2 reads YENEEA. V lost 1 base and J lost 2; bases outside the gene matches: 5. The CDR3 sequence is 16 residues long. The CDR3 loop is CASSLASGGYTDTQYF. The DNA for the CDR3 is TGTGCCAGCAGCTTAGCCAGCGGGGGTTACACAGATACGCAGTATTTT.

The chain couples TRBV6-5 to TRBJ1-2; 9 bases match TRBD1. This CDR3 is built from 13 residues. V lost 5 bases and J lost 3; bases outside the gene matches: 1. Germline CDR1 reads MNHEY; CDR2 reads SVGAGI. The CDR3 is CASSRQGDYGYTF. The CDR3 DNA follows: TGTGCCAGCAGTCGACAGGGGGACTATGGCTACACCTTC.

The CDR3 sequence: CASSRGQGVNGYTF. CDR3 coding DNA: TGTGCCAGCAGCAGAGGACAGGGAGTGAATGGCTACACCTTC. This chain uses TRBV6-5 with TRBJ1-2; 8 bases fit TRBD1. CDR3 length equals 14 residues. CDR1 is MNHEY and CDR2 is SVGAGI in the germline V gene. J was trimmed by 6 bases and V by 6 bases; bases with no gene match: 9.

A few counts support this clone. The genes are TRBV9 and TRBJ1-3, with D possibly matching TRBD1 (6 bases). The CDR3 runs to 15 residues. Trimming pared 1 base from V and 2 bases from J, leaving 10 bases between. CDR1 SGDLS and CDR2 YYNGEE come from the germline V gene. CDR3 loop: CASSVTGGAGNTIYF. In nucleotides, the CDR3 is TGTGCCAGCAGCGTAACTGGGGGCGCTGGAAACACCATATATTTT.

The chain has TRBV5-1 and TRBJ2-3, with unresolved D. The V gene's germline CDR1 is SGHRS and CDR2 YFSETQ. The CDR3 extends over 15 amino acids. The V end lost 4 bases, the J end lost 4 bases, and 16 bases lay between the germline ends. In DNA form, the CDR3 reads TGCGCCAGCAGCCCGCAACCAACTACCGCAGATACGCAGTATTTT. Its protein is CASSPQPTTADTQYF. The variable domain in full, completed from reference TRBV5-1 and TRBJ2-3, reads KAGVTQTPRYLIKTRGQQVTLSCSPISGHRSVSWYQQTPGQGLQFLFEYFSETQRNKGNFPGRFSGRQFSNSRSEMNVSTLELGDSALYLCASSPQPTTADTQYFGPGTRLTVL.

Written as DNA, the CDR3 is TGTGCCAGCAGCCCCTGGCAGGAGGTGGGGGAGCAGTTCTTC. Its translation: CASSPWQEVGEQFF. J is TRBJ2-1 and V is TRBV28, with D perhaps matching TRBD2 (5 bases). The CDR3 loop spans 14 amino acids. Germline lookup yields CDR1 MDHEN and CDR2 SYDVKM. V was cut by 6 bases and J by 10 bases, with 19 bases left in between.

The count of this clone is one. J is TRBJ1-6 and V is TRBV29-1, with D uncertain. Germline V lookup: CDR1 SQVTM, CDR2 ANQGSEA. V lost 6 bases and J lost 5, with 14 bases in between. CDR3 size: 14 residues. CDR3 loop: CSVRAGMNNSPLHF. Here the CDR3 DNA reads TGCAGCGTGCGAGCCGGGATGAATAATTCACCCCTCCACTTT. Using reference TRBV29-1 and TRBJ1-6 for the parts outside the CDR3, the full variable domain is SAVISQKPSRDICQRGTSLTIQCQVDSQVTMMFWYRQQPGQSLTLIATANQGSEATYESGFVIDKFPISRPNLTFSTLTVSNMSPEDSSIYLCSVRAGMNNSPLHFGNGTRLTVT.

This clone was detected only a few times. V usage is TRBV2 and J usage is TRBJ1-5, with D perhaps matching TRBD1 (5 bases). The CDR3 length is 12 residues. Germline values: CDR1 SNHLY, CDR2 FYNNEI. The V end was cut by 6 bases, the J end by 12 bases, with 15 bases between. As DNA, the CDR3 is TGTGCCAGCAGACCCAATAGGGGCGACCAGCATTTT. Translation: CASRPNRGDQHF.

The V gene is TRBV14, the J gene TRBJ1-6; D may be TRBD1 (5 bases). CDR3 length equals 14 residues. Germline values: CDR1 SGHDN, CDR2 FVKESK. Trimming left V 4 bases short and J 10 bases short, with 14 bases between. The CDR3: CASSPTENSSPLHF. CDR3 sequence (DNA): TGTGCCAGCAGCCCGACAGAAAATTCGTCACCCCTCCACTTT.

This chain uses TRBV9 with TRBJ1-6; 7 bases fit TRBD1. J lost 7 bases, V lost 0 bases, and 4 bases had no gene match. There are 15 residues in the CDR3. Germline CDR1 is SGDLS and CDR2 is YYNGEE. CDR3 residues: CASSVDGRGNSPLHF. In DNA form, the CDR3 reads TGTGCCAGCAGCGTAGATGGCAGGGGGAATTCACCCCTCCACTTT.

This clone was seen a handful of times. V is TRBV6-5 and J is TRBJ1-3; 9 nucleotides line up with TRBD1. Germline V gene data show CDR1 as MNHEY and CDR2 as SVGAGI. The length of the CDR3 is 15 residues. Unmatched junction bases numbered 5, after V lost 4 bases and J lost 4 bases. CDR3 bases: TGTGCCAGCAGTTGGAACAGGGGGCTAGGAAACACCATATATTTT. This encodes CASSWNRGLGNTIYF.

Only one count was recorded for this clone. The chain is built from TRBV28 and TRBJ1-5; tentative D call: TRBD1 (6 bases). CDR1 is MDHEN, CDR2 SYDVKM, per germline. V was shortened by 6 bases and J by 4 bases, with 13 bases between the two germline ends. This CDR3 spans 14 amino acids. CDR3 in amino acids: CASSGLRGNQPQHF. Here the CDR3 DNA reads TGTGCCAGCAGCGGTCTCAGGGGTAATCAGCCCCAGCATTTT. The variable domain in full, completed from reference TRBV28 and TRBJ1-5, reads DVKVTQSSRYLVKRTGEKVFLECVQDMDHENMFWYRQDPGLGLRLIYFSYDVKMKEKGDIPEGYSVSREKKERFSLILESASTNQTSMYLCASSGLRGNQPQHFGDGTRLSIL.

This chain connects TRBV4-2 to TRBJ1-3, with D possibly matching TRBD1 (5 bases). The CDR3 contains 17 residues. Trimming took off 0 bases at V and 0 bases at J, with 12 bases between the two ends. The V gene's germline CDR1 is LGHNA and CDR2 YNFKEQ. The CDR3 nucleotides are TGTGCCAGCAGCCAAGATCGTACAGGCTCCTCTGGAAACACCATATATTTT. It codes for CASSQDRTGSSGNTIYF.

The chain has TRBV4-3 and TRBJ2-5; maybe TRBD1 (5 bases). The CDR3 totals 14 residues. Between the trimmed V and J ends, which lost 1 base and 5 bases, there was a span of 11 bases. Per the germline V gene, CDR1 is LGHNA and CDR2 is YSLEER. The DNA for the CDR3 is TGCGCCAGCAGCCAAGGGACACTCAGGGAGACCCAGTACTTC. This encodes CASSQGTLRETQYF.

The chain carries TRBV4-1 and TRBJ1-4; D is unclear. V was clipped by 3 bases and J by 8 bases, with 19 bases between them. The CDR3 length is 16 residues. Germline V CDR1 and CDR2: MGHRA, YSYEKL. DNA for the CDR3: TGCGCCAGCAGCCAGTATTACGACTACGAGCGGGAAAAACTGTTTTTT. Its protein product is CASSQYYDYEREKLFF.

The V and J genes are TRBV6-1 and TRBJ2-2, with TRBD1 matching 7 bases. V lost 5 bases to trimming and J lost 1 base; unmatched junction nucleotides: 1. The CDR3 consists of 14 residues. CDR1 and CDR2 from the germline V gene are MNHNS and SASEGT. The CDR3 region is CASSSGGNTGELFF. The CDR3 DNA reads as TGTGCCAGCAGTTCAGGGGGGAACACCGGGGAGCTGTTTTTT.

V gene TRBV15 combines with J gene TRBJ2-7; D is possibly TRBD1 (6 bases). Germline CDR1 and CDR2: LNHNV and YYDKDF (reference sequence). The CDR3 has 14 residues. V shed 3 bases and J shed 2 bases, with 11 bases lying between them. The CDR3 DNA reads TGTGCCACCAGCAGGGGTACAGGGCCCTACGAGCAGTACTTC. It translates to CATSRGTGPYEQYF. Together with reference TRBV15 and TRBJ2-7, the CDR3 gives the full variable domain: DAMVIQNPRYQVTQFGKPVTLSCSQTLNHNVMYWYQQKSSQAPKLLFHYYDKDFNNEADTPDNFQSRRPNTSFCFLDIRSPGLGDTAMYLCATSRGTGPYEQYFGPGTRLTVT.

The CDR3 loop is CASSKGQGADNEQFF. The CDR3 coding sequence is TGTGCCAGTAGTAAGGGACAGGGGGCCGACAATGAGCAGTTCTTC. The gene calls are TRBV19 and TRBJ2-1; 12 nucleotides line up with TRBD1. CDR1 and CDR2 (germline): LNHDA, SQIVND (reference sequence). There are 15 residues in the CDR3. V was clipped by 4 bases and J by 5 bases; unmatched bases: 3.

The J gene is TRBJ1-2, the V gene TRBV4-1, with D perhaps TRBD1 (6 bases). V lost 3 bases to trimming and J lost 4 bases, with 15 bases between them. The CDR3 covers 15 residues. Germline CDR1 and CDR2: MGHRA and YSYEKL. The CDR3 DNA follows: TGCGCCAGCAGCCAGACGGGGGGCGATGGCTATGGCTACACCTTC. It translates to CASSQTGGDGYGYTF.

The J gene is TRBJ2-1, the V gene TRBV27; D possibly corresponds to TRBD2 (6 bases). With 5 bases removed from V and 10 bases from J, the gap between germline ends came to 9 bases. The V gene's germline CDR1 is MNHEY and CDR2 SMNVEV (reference sequence). The length of the CDR3 is 11 residues. The CDR3 reads CASSLAGEQFF. CDR3 DNA sequence: TGTGCCAGCAGTCTCGCGGGAGAGCAGTTCTTC.

This clone was counted only a few times. J is TRBJ1-1 and V is TRBV10-3, with 11 positions matching TRBD1. Germline assignment: CDR1 ENHRY and CDR2 SYGVKD. Trimming cost V 10 bases and J 4 bases; bases outside gene matches: 14. The CDR3 covers 16 residues. For the CDR3, the DNA is TGTGCCAGCGCCCGGGACAGGGGGAGTGTGAGCACTGAAGCTTTCTTT. The encoded protein is CASARDRGSVSTEAFF.

The chain recombines TRBV6-1 with TRBJ1-5; D unresolved. Trimming left V 2 bases short and J 4 bases short, with 9 bases between. The CDR3 totals 14 residues. CDR1 MNHNS and CDR2 SASEGT come from the germline V gene. The CDR3 sequence is CASSERSGNQPQHF. CDR3 in DNA: TGTGCCAGCAGTGAAAGATCGGGGAATCAGCCCCAGCATTTT.

The table lists this clone with a few counts. The chain uses TRBV10-3 and TRBJ1-3; perhaps TRBD1 as D (5 bases). CDR1 is ENHRY, CDR2 SYGVKD, per germline. V dropped 7 bases and J dropped 6 bases, with 13 bases sitting between them. The CDR3 loop spans 13 amino acids. This CDR3 is CAINPGGENTIYF. DNA for the CDR3: TGTGCCATCAACCCCGGAGGGGAAAACACCATATATTTT.

This sequence joins TRBV7-2 and TRBJ2-7; 7 bases agree with TRBD2. V dropped 1 base and J dropped 3; count of bases not matched to a gene: 3. Germline assignment: CDR1 SGHTA and CDR2 FQGNSA. This CDR3 is 14 amino acids long. This CDR3 is CASSLGGGGYEQYF. DNA of the CDR3: TGTGCCAGCAGCTTAGGGGGCGGGGGCTACGAGCAGTACTTC.

This chain links TRBV5-1 with TRBJ2-2; D is unclear. The CDR3 has 12 residues. Germline V gene lookup returns CDR1 SGHRS and CDR2 YFSETQ. Trimming pared 2 bases from V and 6 bases from J, leaving 5 bases between. CDR3 DNA sequence: TGCGCCAGCAGCTTAAACTCCGGGGAGCTGTTTTTT. Translating it yields CASSLNSGELFF.

The chain is built from TRBV6-1 and TRBJ2-7, with D unresolved. Germline assignment: CDR1 MNHNS and CDR2 SASEGT. Trimming stripped 4 bases from V and 0 bases from J, with 16 bases between. The CDR3 loop spans 16 amino acids. The CDR3 loop reads CASSAWAGALSYEQYF. CDR3 sequence (DNA): TGTGCCAGCAGTGCATGGGCAGGCGCCCTCTCCTACGAGCAGTACTTC.